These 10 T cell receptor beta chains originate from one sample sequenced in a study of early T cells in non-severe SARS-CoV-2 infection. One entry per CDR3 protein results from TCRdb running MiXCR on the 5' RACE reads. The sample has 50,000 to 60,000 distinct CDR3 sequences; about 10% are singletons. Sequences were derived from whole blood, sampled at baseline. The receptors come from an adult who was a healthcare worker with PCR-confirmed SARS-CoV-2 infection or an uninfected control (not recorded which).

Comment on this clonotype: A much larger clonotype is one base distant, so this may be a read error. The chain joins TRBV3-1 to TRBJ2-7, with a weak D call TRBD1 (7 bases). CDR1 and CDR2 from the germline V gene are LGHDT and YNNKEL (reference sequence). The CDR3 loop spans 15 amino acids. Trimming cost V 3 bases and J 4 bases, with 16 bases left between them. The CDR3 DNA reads TGTGCCAGCAGCCATGCAGGGGGGTTCGGGTACGAGCAGTACTTC. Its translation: CASSHAGGFGYEQYF.

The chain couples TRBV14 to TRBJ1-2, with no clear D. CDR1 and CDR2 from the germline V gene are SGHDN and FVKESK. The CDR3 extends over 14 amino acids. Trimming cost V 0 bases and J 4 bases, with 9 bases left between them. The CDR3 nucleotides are TGTGCCAGCAGCCAAGAGGCAGGATTCTATGGCTACACCTTC. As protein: CASSQEAGFYGYTF.

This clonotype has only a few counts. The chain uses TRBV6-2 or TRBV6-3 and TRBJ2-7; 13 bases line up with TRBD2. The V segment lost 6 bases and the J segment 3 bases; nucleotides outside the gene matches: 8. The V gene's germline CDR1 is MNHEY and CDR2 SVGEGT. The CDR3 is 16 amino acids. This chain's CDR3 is CASSRSGTSGNYEQYF. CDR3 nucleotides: TGTGCCAGCAGCAGATCTGGGACTAGCGGGAACTACGAGCAGTACTTC.

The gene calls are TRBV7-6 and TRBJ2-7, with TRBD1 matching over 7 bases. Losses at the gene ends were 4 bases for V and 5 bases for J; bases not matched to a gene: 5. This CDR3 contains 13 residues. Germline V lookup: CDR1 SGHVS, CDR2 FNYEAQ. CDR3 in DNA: TGTGCCAGCAGCTCCACAGGGGTCCACGAGCAGTACTTC. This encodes CASSSTGVHEQYF.

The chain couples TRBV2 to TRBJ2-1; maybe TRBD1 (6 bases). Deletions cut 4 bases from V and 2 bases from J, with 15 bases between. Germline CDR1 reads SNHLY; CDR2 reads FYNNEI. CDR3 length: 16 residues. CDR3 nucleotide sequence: TGTGCCAGCAGTGCGGGGCAGGGGAACCCCTACAATGAGCAGTTCTTC. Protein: CASSAGQGNPYNEQFF.

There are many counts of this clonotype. The CDR3 region has the DNA TGCGCCAGCACCCGGCGGAGCGTTGAGGCAGATACGCAGTATTTT. Its protein is CASTRRSVEADTQYF. The chain couples TRBV5-1 to TRBJ2-3; D unresolved. CDR1 and CDR2 (germline): SGHRS, YFSETQ. The CDR3 is 15 amino acids. V shed 6 bases and J shed 4 bases, with 18 bases lying between them.

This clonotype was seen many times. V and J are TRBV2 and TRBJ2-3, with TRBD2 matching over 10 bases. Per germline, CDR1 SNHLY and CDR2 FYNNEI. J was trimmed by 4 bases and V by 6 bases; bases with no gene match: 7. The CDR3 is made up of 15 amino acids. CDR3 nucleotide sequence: TGTGCCAGCAGAACTGCCGGACTAGCGGCAGATACGCAGTATTTT. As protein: CASRTAGLAADTQYF.

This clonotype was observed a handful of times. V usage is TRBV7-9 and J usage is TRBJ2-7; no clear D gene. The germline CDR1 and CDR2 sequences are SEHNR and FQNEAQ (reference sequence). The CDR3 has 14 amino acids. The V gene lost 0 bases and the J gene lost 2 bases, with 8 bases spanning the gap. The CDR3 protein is CASSLANRPYEQYF. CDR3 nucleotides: TGTGCCAGCAGCTTAGCGAACAGACCCTACGAGCAGTACTTC.

The CDR3 reads CASSWRETGSNSPLHF. CDR3 DNA: TGTGCCAGCAGCTGGCGGGAGACAGGGTCCAATTCACCCCTCCACTTT. This chain joins TRBV6-5 and TRBJ1-6, with 7 nucleotides matching TRBD1. V dropped 6 bases and J dropped 7; count of bases not matched to a gene: 12. This CDR3 is 16 amino acids long. From germline, CDR1 is MNHEY and CDR2 SVGAGI.

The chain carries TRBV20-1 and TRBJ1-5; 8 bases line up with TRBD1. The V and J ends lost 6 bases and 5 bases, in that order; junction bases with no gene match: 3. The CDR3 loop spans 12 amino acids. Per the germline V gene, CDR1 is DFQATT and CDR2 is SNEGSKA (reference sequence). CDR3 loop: CSASTGDQPQHF. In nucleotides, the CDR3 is TGCAGTGCCTCGACAGGGGATCAGCCCCAGCATTTT.